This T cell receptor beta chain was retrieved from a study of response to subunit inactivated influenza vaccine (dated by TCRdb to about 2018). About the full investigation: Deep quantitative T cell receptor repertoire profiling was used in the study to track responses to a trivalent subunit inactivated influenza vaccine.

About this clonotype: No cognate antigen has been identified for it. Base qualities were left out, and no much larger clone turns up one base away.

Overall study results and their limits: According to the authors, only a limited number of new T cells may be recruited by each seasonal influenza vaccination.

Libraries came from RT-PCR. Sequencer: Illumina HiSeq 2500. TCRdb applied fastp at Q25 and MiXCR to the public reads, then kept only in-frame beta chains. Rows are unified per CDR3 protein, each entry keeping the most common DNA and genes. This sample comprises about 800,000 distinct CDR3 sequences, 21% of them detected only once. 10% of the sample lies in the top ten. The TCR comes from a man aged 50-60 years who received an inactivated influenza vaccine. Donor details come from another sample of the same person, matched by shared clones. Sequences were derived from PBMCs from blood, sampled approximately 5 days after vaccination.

DNA sequence: TGTGCCAGCAGTTACCGCCACGTGACAGGGCTCGACGAGCAGTACTTC. Translated, this gives CASSYRHVTGLDEQYF. The chain is encoded by TRBV6-2 or TRBV6-3 joined to TRBJ2-7, with 7 junctional bases fitting TRBD1. From the germline V gene, CDR1 is MNHEY and CDR2 is SVGEGT. Germline trimming amounts to 2 bases on V and 5 bases on J, with 12 as the count of junction bases outside the gene matches. The CDR3, cysteine through phenylalanine, is 16 amino acids long. The retained sequence is limited to the CDR3, 48 bases, with the frame set at the first base.